This is a list of T cell receptor beta chains from one sample in a study of cytomegalovirus exposure and HLA in healthy donors. Clones were read by immunoSEQ multiplex PCR, and TCRdb kept only the in-frame ones, dropping some. Seen here are some 120,000 clones, under 80% observed once, and the top ten hold 3% to 4.5%. Sequencing was performed on PBMCs. Receptors were obtained from a man between 35 and 55 years old in good health and CMV-seropositive. The conserved cysteine and the conserved F or W are not part of the CDR3 here.

NA,TRBV7-9,ASSFVQGETYEQY
TRBJ1-3,TRBV7-6,ASSLGRGNGNTIY
TRBJ2-7,TRBV5-8,ASSLGQGLYEQY
TRBJ2-1,TRBV28,ASLLQGAPHEQF
TRBJ1-5,TRBV6-1,ASNRGNQPQH
TRBJ2-5,TRBV6-5,ASSPRTAQETQY
TRBJ1-2,TRBV5-4,ASSLDIKGWHT
TRBJ2-3,TRBV6-1,ASSEEGGVGTDTQY
TRBJ2-4,TRBV28,ASRGGGLTKNIQY
TRBJ2-3,TRBV9,ASSVAAGVKDTQY
TRBJ2-3,TRBV10-1,ASSEIAGGPKDTQY
TRBJ2-7,TRBV14,ASSQALAGIHEQY
TRBJ1-2,TRBV7-2,ASSLVQGNYGYT
TRBJ2-2,TRBV10-3,AISESFGGELF
TRBJ1-5,TRBV2,ASTTGVSNQPQH
TRBJ2-3,TRBV2,ASSEGSQGTDTQY
TRBJ2-7,TRBV13,ASSLLGRTYEQY
TRBJ2-2,TRBV19,ASSGQGWAGELF
TRBJ2-2,TRBV5-8,ASSSGQRTGELF
TRBJ2-5,TRBV7-7,ASSLGQQETQY
TRBJ1-2,TRBV10-1,ARGRDRIRGNYGYT
TRBJ2-7,TRBV29-1,SVTPGFTYEQY
TRBJ2-7,TRBV19,ASRISGSSYEQY
TRBJ2-1,TRBV29-1,GAHRSSGNEQF
TRBJ1-2,TRBV29-1,SVEDSTGANYGYT
TRBJ2-5,TRBV30,AWDRGEETQY
TRBJ2-1,TRBV30,AWTIQRGRYNEQF
TRBJ2-3,TRBV21-1,ASKPTGGITDTQY
TRBJ2-1,TRBV25-1,ASSDTMEDEQF
TRBJ1-6,TRBV6-5,ASSSLGAYNSPLH
TRBJ2-7,TRBV28,ASSPRGGGSYEQY
TRBJ2-7,TRBV15,ATSSRKGDRVLWQY